What follows is one TCR beta chain and its context. Antigen: not known. Other DNA sequences in this sample translate to the same CDR3. The V and J ends lost 2 bases and 4 bases respectively, with 9 bases between them. CDR3 length: 13 amino acids. CDR1 and CDR2 (germline): SQVTM, ANQGSEA. The authors took one heparinised blood draw, averaging around 120 mL, from each donor. The record originates from a study of beta chain features in type 1 diabetes. Reverse transcribing all isolated RNA meant expressed TCRB transcripts were sequenced. Sequencing used immunoSEQ multiplex PCR; TCRdb keeps in-frame clones, though not all of them. The sample includes 95,000 to 150,000 clones, 15% to 20% of them seen just once. Study findings and constraints: In every one of the four CD4+ subsets, TCRB CDR3s were moderately but significantly shorter in Type 1 diabetes patients.

The sequence came from a man younger than 40 with type 1 diabetes. The V call is TRBV29-1, the J call TRBJ1-5; D unclear. The sequencing input was central memory CD4+ T cells from blood. CDR3 sequence: CSVELGGNQPQHF. Written as DNA, the CDR3 is TGCAGCGTTGAATTGGGCGGGAATCAGCCCCAGCATTTT.